This T cell receptor (beta chain) was documented in a study of blood T cell repertoires in COVID-19 (dated by TCRdb to about 2020). Regarding the research as a whole: Samples from collaborators originated in the United States, Italy and Spain and spanned both the acute and convalescent phases of COVID-19. The material from the prospective study consisted of cDNA or gDNA derived from T cells, B-cell-depleted T cells, or PBMCs. The samples were drawn from two sources: the first 160 participants of the ongoing ImmuneRACE study, and 950 to 1,500 subjects contributed by 6 global collaborators. Subjects who had been exposed to COVID-19, were actively infected with it, or had recovered from it provided the deeply sampled blood TCRbeta repertoires that made up the dataset. Where available, HLA class I and class II types were obtained from metadata supplied by the sample provider rather than from assay-based typing. The repertoires were made available in a free public database intended to serve as a resource for research on the immune response to SARS-CoV-2. A de-identified subject ID, COVID-19 status, age in years and sex were almost always included in the sample metadata. The investigation overall reported the following: The amount of clinical and demographic metadata varied by source and participant and was provided uncurated.

Each collaborating institution followed its own protocols to collect whole blood in K2EDTA tubes. For TCRbeta analysis, collaborator samples were shipped as frozen whole blood, as isolated PBMCs, or as DNA extracted from either sample type. On this clone itself: Its recognized antigen is unknown. It has no much larger one-base neighbor in the sample; base qualities were not kept.

The immunoSEQ Assay, a bias-controlled multiplex PCR, was used to amplify TCRbeta CDR3 regions from genomic DNA. In the original analysis: The number of nucleated cells in each sample was estimated by amplification of reference gene primers within the assay. To quantify the absolute abundance of each unique TCRbeta CDR3 rearrangement, sequence reads were collapsed and filtered. Productive Simpson clonality was computed per sample as the square root of Simpson's diversity index over productive rearrangements. TCRdb's version of the immuneACCESS table is confined to in-frame rearrangements and falls short of the full clone set. An unresolved V gene accounts for under half of the shortfall where checked; the remainder is of unknown origin. V and J calls and clone size are given by that table; D and trimming were obtained from the DNA. The sample data list around 60,000 clones, and approximately 78% of these were observed just once. The top ten hold about 15% of the sample.

Germline trimming amounts to 5 bases on V and 4 bases on J, with 4 as the count of junction bases outside the gene matches. From the germline V gene (reference sequence), CDR1 is LGHDT and CDR2 is YNNKEL. The CDR3 runs 13 amino acids, cysteine and phenylalanine included. Only the CDR3 DNA is retained, 39 bases long and in frame from the first base. The sample comprised peripheral blood. The chain employs TRBV3-1 (or the pseudogene TRBV3-2) and TRBJ2-5, with 7 middle bases fitting TRBD2. The sequence was collected from an elderly man with acute or convalescent COVID-19. The base sequence is TGTGCCAGCAGCAGCGGGGTTGTAGAGACCCAGTACTTC. It translates to CASSSGVVETQYF.